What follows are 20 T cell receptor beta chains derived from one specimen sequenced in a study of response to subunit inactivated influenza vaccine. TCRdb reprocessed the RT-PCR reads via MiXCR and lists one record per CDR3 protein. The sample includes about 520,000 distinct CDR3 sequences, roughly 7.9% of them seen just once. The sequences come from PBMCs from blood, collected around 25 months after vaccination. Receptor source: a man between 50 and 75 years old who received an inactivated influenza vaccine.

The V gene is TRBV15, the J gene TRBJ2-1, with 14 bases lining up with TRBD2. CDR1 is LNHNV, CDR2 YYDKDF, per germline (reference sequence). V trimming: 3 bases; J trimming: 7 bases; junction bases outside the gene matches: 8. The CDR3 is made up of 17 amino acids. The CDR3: CATSSRTGLAGGNEQFF. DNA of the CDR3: TGTGCCACCAGCAGCCGTACCGGACTAGCGGGGGGTAATGAGCAGTTCTTC.

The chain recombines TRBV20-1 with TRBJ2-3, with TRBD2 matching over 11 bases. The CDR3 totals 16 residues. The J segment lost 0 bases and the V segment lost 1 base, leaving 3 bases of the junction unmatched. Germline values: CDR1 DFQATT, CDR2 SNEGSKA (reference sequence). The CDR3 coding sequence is TGCAGTGCTAGAGCCGGACTAGCGGGCAGCACAGATACGCAGTATTTT. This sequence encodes CSARAGLAGSTDTQYF.

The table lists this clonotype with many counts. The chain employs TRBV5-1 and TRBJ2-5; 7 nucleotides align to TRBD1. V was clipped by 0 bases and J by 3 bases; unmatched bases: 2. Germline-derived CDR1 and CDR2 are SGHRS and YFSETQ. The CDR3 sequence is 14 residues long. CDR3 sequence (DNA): TGCGCCAGCAGCTTGGCCGGGACAGAAGAGACCCAGTACTTC. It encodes CASSLAGTEETQYF. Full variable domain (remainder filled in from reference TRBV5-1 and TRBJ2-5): KAGVTQTPRYLIKTRGQQVTLSCSPISGHRSVSWYQQTPGQGLQFLFEYFSETQRNKGNFPGRFSGRQFSNSRSEMNVSTLELGDSALYLCASSLAGTEETQYFGPGTRLLVL.

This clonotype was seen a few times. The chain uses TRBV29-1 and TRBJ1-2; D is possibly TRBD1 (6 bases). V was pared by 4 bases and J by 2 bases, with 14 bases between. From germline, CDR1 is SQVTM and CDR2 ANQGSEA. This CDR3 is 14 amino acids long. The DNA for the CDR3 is TGCAGCGTTGCCTCTGGACAGATCAACTATGGCTACACCTTC. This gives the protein CSVASGQINYGYTF.

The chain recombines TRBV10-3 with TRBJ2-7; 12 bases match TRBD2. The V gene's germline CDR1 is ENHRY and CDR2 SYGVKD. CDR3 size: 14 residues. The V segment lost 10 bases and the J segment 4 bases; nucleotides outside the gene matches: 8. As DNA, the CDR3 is TGTGCCACCAGACTAGCGGGAGAAAGTTACGAGCAGTACTTC. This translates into CATRLAGESYEQYF.

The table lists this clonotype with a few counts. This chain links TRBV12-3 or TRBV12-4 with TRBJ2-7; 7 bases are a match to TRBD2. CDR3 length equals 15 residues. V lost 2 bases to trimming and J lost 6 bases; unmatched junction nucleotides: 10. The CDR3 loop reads CASSLLFQGGGEQYF. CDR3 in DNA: TGTGCCAGCAGTTTACTTTTCCAGGGCGGGGGCGAGCAGTACTTC.

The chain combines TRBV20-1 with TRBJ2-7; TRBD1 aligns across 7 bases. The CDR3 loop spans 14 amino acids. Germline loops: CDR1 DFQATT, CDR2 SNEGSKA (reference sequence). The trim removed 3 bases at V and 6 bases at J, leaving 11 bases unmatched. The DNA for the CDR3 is TGCAGTGCTAGCCGGGACAGAGGGGGACCCGAGCAGTACTTC. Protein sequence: CSASRDRGGPEQYF.

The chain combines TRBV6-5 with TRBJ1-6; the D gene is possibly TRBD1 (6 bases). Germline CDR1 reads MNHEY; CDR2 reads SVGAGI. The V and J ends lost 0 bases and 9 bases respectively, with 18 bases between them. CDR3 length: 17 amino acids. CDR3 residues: CASSYSGGNSPVSPLHF. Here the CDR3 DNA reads TGTGCCAGCAGTTACTCGGGGGGCAATTCCCCTGTTTCACCCCTCCACTTT.

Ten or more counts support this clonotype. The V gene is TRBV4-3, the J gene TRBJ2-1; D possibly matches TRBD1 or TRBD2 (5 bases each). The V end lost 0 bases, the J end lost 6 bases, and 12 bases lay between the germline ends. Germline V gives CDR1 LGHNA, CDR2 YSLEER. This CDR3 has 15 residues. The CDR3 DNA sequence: TGCGCCAGCAGCCAAGATGAAGGGGCGGGCAATGAGCAGTTCTTC. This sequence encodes CASSQDEGAGNEQFF.

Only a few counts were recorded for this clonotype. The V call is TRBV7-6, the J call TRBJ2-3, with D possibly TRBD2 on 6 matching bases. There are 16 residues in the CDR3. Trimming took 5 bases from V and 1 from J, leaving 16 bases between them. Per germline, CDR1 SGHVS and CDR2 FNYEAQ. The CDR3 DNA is TGTGCCAGCAGCCCCTACGGGGGATCGCGCACAGATACGCAGTATTTT. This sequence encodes CASSPYGGSRTDTQYF.

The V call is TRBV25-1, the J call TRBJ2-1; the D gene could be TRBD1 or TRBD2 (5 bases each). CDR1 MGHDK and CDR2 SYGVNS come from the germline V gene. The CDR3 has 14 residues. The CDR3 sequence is CGSSGRQGNNEQFF. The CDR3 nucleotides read TGTGGTAGCAGCGGTCGCCAGGGTAACAATGAGCAGTTCTTC.

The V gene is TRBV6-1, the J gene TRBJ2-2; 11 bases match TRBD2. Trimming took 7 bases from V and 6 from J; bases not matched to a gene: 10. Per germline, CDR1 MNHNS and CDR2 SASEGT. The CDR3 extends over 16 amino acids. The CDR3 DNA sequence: TGTGCCAGCACCTCAGGGGCTAGCGGGAGGTCCGGGGAGCTGTTTTTT. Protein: CASTSGASGRSGELFF.

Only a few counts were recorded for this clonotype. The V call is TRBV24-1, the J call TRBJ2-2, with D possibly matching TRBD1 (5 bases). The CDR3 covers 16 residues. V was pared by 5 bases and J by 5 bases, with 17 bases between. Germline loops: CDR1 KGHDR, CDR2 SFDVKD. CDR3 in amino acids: CATSADRNFRTGELFF. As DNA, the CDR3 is TGTGCCACCAGTGCTGACAGAAATTTTCGGACCGGGGAGCTGTTTTTT.

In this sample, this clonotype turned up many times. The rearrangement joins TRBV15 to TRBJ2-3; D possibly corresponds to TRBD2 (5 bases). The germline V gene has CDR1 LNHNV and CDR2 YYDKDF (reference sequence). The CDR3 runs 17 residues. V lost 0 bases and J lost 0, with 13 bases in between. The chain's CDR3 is CATSRDPGVRSTDTQYF. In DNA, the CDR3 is TGTGCCACCAGCAGAGACCCCGGGGTGCGGAGCACAGATACGCAGTATTTT.

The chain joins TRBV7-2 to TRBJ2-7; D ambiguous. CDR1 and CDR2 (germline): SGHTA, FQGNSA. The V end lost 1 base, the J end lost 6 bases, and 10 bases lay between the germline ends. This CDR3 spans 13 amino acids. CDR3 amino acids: CASSLEYSREQYF. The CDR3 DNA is TGTGCCAGCAGCTTAGAGTATAGTCGCGAGCAGTACTTC.

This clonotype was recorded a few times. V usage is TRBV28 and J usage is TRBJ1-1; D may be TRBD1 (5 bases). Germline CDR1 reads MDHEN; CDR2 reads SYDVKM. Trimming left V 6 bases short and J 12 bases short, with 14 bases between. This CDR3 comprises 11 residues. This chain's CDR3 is CASRGDGWTFF. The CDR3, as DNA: TGTGCCAGCAGAGGGGACGGCTGGACTTTCTTT.

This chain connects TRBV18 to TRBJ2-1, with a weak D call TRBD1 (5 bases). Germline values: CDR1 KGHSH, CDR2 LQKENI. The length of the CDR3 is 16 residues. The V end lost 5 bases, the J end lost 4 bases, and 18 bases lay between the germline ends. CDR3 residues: CASSAVGPGSYNEQFF. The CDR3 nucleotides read TGTGCCAGCTCAGCGGTGGGGCCCGGGTCATACAATGAGCAGTTCTTC.

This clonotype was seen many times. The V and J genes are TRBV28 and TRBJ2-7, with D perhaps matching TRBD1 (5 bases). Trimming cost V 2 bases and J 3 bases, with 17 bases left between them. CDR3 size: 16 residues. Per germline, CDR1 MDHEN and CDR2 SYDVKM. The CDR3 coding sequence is TGTGCCAGCAGTTTAGCTGGGGCCCCTTTTATCTACGAGCAGTACTTC. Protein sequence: CASSLAGAPFIYEQYF.

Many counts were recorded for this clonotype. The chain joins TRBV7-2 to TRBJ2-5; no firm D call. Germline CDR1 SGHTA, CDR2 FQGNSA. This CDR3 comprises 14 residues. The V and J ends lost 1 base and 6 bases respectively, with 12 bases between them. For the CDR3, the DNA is TGTGCCAGCAGCTTAGAGGCTAGTTCGCAGACCCAGTACTTC. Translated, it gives CASSLEASSQTQYF.

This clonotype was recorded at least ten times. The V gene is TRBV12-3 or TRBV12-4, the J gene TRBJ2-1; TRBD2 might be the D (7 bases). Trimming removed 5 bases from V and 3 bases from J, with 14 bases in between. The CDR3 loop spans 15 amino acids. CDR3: CASSNTGGRYNEQFF. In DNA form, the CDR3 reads TGTGCCAGCAGTAATACCGGGGGGCGCTACAATGAGCAGTTCTTC.